This is a list of T cell receptor beta chains from one sample in a study of blood T cell repertoires in COVID-19. The protocol was immunoSEQ multiplex PCR, while the TCRdb copy is restricted to in-frame clones and leaves out a portion. The sample records about 350,000 clones, 88% being singletons. The sample consisted of PBMCs or T cells enriched from blood (not recorded which). These receptors all stem from a woman aged 25 to 39 who had been exposed to COVID-19. CDR3s include the opening cysteine and the closing phenylalanine or tryptophan. D genes are given only for firm matches. A clone size is listed for some rows: how often the clone was seen (once, few, many), or a class if it is expanded.

J,D,size,V,DNA,CDR3
TRBJ2-3,-,medium-sized,TRBV6-4,TGTGCCAGCAGTGACGGGGCTTCTAGCACAGATACGCAGTATTTT,CASSDGASSTDTQYF
TRBJ1-2,-,-,TRBV6-5,TGTGCCAGCAGTCGGAGGGCCAACGGCTATGGCTACACCTTC,CASSRRANGYGYTF
TRBJ1-2,-,-,TRBV5-5,TGTGCCAGCAGCTTGTTCCGCCGGGGATCCTCCCCATTTAACTATGGCTACACCTTC,CASSLFRRGSSPFNYGYTF
TRBJ2-7,TRBD1,-,TRBV10-3,TGTGCCATCAGACGAACAGGGGGCGGACACGAGCAGTACTTC,CAIRRTGGGHEQYF
TRBJ1-2,-,few,TRBV11-1,TGTGCCAGCAGCTTAGCCAGTTACTATGGCTACACCTTC,CASSLASYYGYTF
TRBJ2-7,TRBD1,few,TRBV30,TGTGCCTGGAGAGGGACAGGGGGCTACGAGCAGTACTTC,CAWRGTGGYEQYF
TRBJ2-1,TRBD1,-,TRBV11-2,TGTGCCAGCAGCTTAGGGTCCGGGACAGGGAGGTACAATGAGCAGTTCTTC,CASSLGSGTGRYNEQFF
TRBJ1-1,-,-,TRBV11-2,TGTGCCAGCAGCTTGGCCCCCATGAACACTGAAGCTTTCTTT,CASSLAPMNTEAFF
TRBJ1-6,TRBD1,few,TRBV11-2,TGTGCCAGCAGCGCCAGGACAGGGAGAAATAATTCACCCCTCCACTTT,CASSARTGRNNSPLHF
TRBJ2-7,-,-,TRBV5-6,TGTGCCAGCAGCATCAGGGCTTCGTACGAGCAGTACTTC,CASSIRASYEQYF
TRBJ2-7,TRBD2,-,TRBV7-2,TGTGCCAGCAGCCCGGCGGGAGGGTCGGGAGAGCAGTACTTC,CASSPAGGSGEQYF
TRBJ1-1,-,-,TRBV25-1,TGTGCCAGTACAGGGAAGCGGAACACTGAAGCTTTCTTT,CASTGKRNTEAFF
TRBJ1-1,-,once,TRBV18,TGTGCCAGCTCACCATCCGCGCCCCTCTTGAACACTGAAGCTTTCTTT,CASSPSAPLLNTEAFF
TRBJ2-1,-,once,TRBV5-4,TGTGCCAGCAGGTCCGGGACTCATGATGAGCAGTTCTTC,CASRSGTHDEQFF
TRBJ1-1,-,-,TRBV30,TGTGCCTGGAGGCAGGGAAGGAACACTGAAGCTTTCTTT,CAWRQGRNTEAFF
TRBJ2-1,TRBD2,-,TRBV7-9,TGTGCCAGCAGTGACCGACTAGCGAGGGGGGGTAATGAGCAGTTCTTC,CASSDRLARGGNEQFF
TRBJ2-2,TRBD2,-,TRBV18,TGTGCCAGCTCACCCCCCTCAGGGAGGGCCGGGGAGCTGTTTTTT,CASSPPSGRAGELFF
TRBJ1-6,-,-,TRBV11-3,TGTGCCAGCAGCTCCGGGGGGTCACCCCTCCACTTT,CASSSGGSPLHF
TRBJ1-1,-,-,TRBV7-6,TGTGCCAGCAGCCCTCGCCAGGCGGGAGGCACTGAAGCTTTCTTT,CASSPRQAGGTEAFF
TRBJ2-1,-,-,TRBV7-9,TGTGCCAGCAGCCCATTGTTCTCGACCGGGGATGAGCAGTTCTTC,CASSPLFSTGDEQFF
TRBJ2-2,-,-,TRBV28,TGTGCCAGCACCCCCTCAGGGGTTAGGGGTGGCGGCCGGGAGCTGTTTTTT,CASTPSGVRGGGRELFF
TRBJ1-5,-,-,TRBV28,TGTGCCAGCCATAGCAATCAGCCCCAGCATTTT,CASHSNQPQHF
TRBJ2-2,TRBD2,once,TRBV18,TGTGCCAGCTCACCGATTTCTCGACTAGCGGGACTTCCCGGGGAGCTGTTTTTT,CASSPISRLAGLPGELFF
TRBJ1-2,-,-,TRBV30,TGTGCCTGGATATCACAGGGCCTAGGCTACACCTTC,CAWISQGLGYTF
TRBJ1-3,-,-,TRBV3-1/TRBV3-2,TGTGCCAGCAGCCAAAATGGCTTCTTTCACTCTGGAAACACCATATATTTT,CASSQNGFFHSGNTIYF
TRBJ1-1,-,-,TRBV30,TGTGCCCGGACCGAGGGATACACTGAAGCTTTCTTT,CARTEGYTEAFF
TRBJ1-5,-,-,TRBV20-1,TGCAGTGCTAGTGGTGCGGGGGGTCAGCCCCAGCATTTT,CSASGAGGQPQHF
TRBJ1-3,-,-,TRBV7-2,TGTGCCAGCAGCTTAGGCTTACGGAACACCATATATTTT,CASSLGLRNTIYF
TRBJ2-5,TRBD2,-,TRBV5-1,TGCGCCAGCAGCTTGGGGCGGACTAGCGGGACCACCGGGGCCCAGTACTTC,CASSLGRTSGTTGAQYF
TRBJ1-2,-,-,TRBV18,TGTGCCAGCTCAGAGACAGGCACCTGGTATGGCTACACCTTC,CASSETGTWYGYTF
TRBJ2-7,TRBD2,-,TRBV7-3,TGTGCCAGCAGCTTAACGAGCGGGAGGCCCCACGAGCAGTACTTC,CASSLTSGRPHEQYF
TRBJ1-2,-,-,TRBV19,TGTGCCAGTAGTATTCTTGGTAGAGGCTACACCTTC,CASSILGRGYTF
TRBJ2-1,TRBD2,-,TRBV24-1,TGTGCCACCAGTGGAATGACTAGCCCTTCCTACAATGAGCAGTTCTTC,CATSGMTSPSYNEQFF
TRBJ2-3,TRBD2,-,TRBV6-5,TGTGCCAGCAGTCAGGGCGGGAGGTTCACAGATACGCAGTATTTT,CASSQGGRFTDTQYF
TRBJ2-7,-,few,TRBV12-3/TRBV12-4,TGTGCCAGCAGTTTCAACTACGAGCAGTACTTC,CASSFNYEQYF
TRBJ2-1,TRBD2,-,TRBV28,TGTGCCAGCAGTTTAGCGGGAGGGCCACTTGGATTTGAGCAGTTCTTC,CASSLAGGPLGFEQFF
TRBJ1-1,TRBD1,-,TRBV3-1/TRBV3-2,TGTGCCAGCAGCGCCCGGGGACAGGGGGACACTGAAGCTTTCTTT,CASSARGQGDTEAFF
TRBJ2-1,-,-,TRBV9,TGTGCCAGCAGCGTAGGGCAGAAGAATGAGCAGTTCTTC,CASSVGQKNEQFF
TRBJ1-2,-,-,TRBV7-8,TGTGCCAGCAGCTTAGCGCAGGGGACAATCGATGGCTACACCTTC,CASSLAQGTIDGYTF
TRBJ1-1,-,-,TRBV18,TGTGCCAGCTCACCACGGAACAGGGACACTGAAGCTTTCTTT,CASSPRNRDTEAFF
TRBJ2-5,-,-,TRBV18,TGTGCCAGCTCCCCGACCGGGGGTGGAGAGACCCAGTACTTC,CASSPTGGGETQYF
TRBJ2-1,TRBD2,-,TRBV5-1,TGCGCCAGCAGCATCAGCGGGAGGGCCTCGTACAATGAGCAGTTCTTC,CASSISGRASYNEQFF
TRBJ1-1,-,-,TRBV10-1,TGCGCCAGAGGACAGAAGAACACTGAAGCTTTCTTT,CARGQKNTEAFF
TRBJ2-1,-,once,TRBV2,TGTGCCAGCAGCCTAGACGACGATGAGCAGTTCTTC,CASSLDDDEQFF
TRBJ2-7,TRBD1,-,TRBV28,TGTGCCAGCAGTACGAGCCGGGACAGGCGTAGCTCCTACGAGCAGTACTTC,CASSTSRDRRSSYEQYF
TRBJ2-3,TRBD1,-,TRBV12-3/TRBV12-4,TGTGCCAGCAGTTTATCTGGACAGGGTACGCAGTATTTT,CASSLSGQGTQYF
TRBJ2-3,TRBD1,-,TRBV9,TGTGCCAGCAGCGCAGACAGGGGGGCAGATACGCAGTATTTT,CASSADRGADTQYF
TRBJ2-7,TRBD2,-,TRBV3-1/TRBV3-2,TGTGCCAGCAGCAGGACTAGGGAAGGCGAGCAGTACTTC,CASSRTREGEQYF
TRBJ1-2,TRBD1,-,TRBV7-2,TGTGCCAGCAGCTCTTACAGGGGGGAGCTTAACTATGGCTACACCTTC,CASSSYRGELNYGYTF
TRBJ1-1,TRBD1,-,TRBV28,TGTGCCAGCAGTTTGGGACAGGGGGATGGAATGAACACTGAAGCTTTCTTT,CASSLGQGDGMNTEAFF
TRBJ2-5,-,-,TRBV6-5,TGTGCCAGCAGTTACTCGGCCACAGGGTATCAAGAGACCCAGTACTTC,CASSYSATGYQETQYF
TRBJ2-7,TRBD2,-,TRBV10-1,TGCGCCTCCGGCGGCGGGAGGGCCTCCGAGCAGTACTTC,CASGGGRASEQYF
TRBJ2-5,-,-,TRBV7-6,TGTGCCAGCAGCTTAGGGCAGGCGAAGACCCAGTACTTC,CASSLGQAKTQYF
TRBJ1-2,TRBD1,-,TRBV29-1,TGCAGCGTTCCGGGACAGGGGCTTTGGGGCTACACCTTC,CSVPGQGLWGYTF
TRBJ2-5,-,-,TRBV7-9,TGTGCCAGCAGCTTAGGGGTTGGACAGCCGGAGACCCAGTACTTC,CASSLGVGQPETQYF
TRBJ1-2,TRBD1,-,TRBV4-1,TGCGCCAGCAGCCCAACGGGACAGGACTATGGCTACACCTTC,CASSPTGQDYGYTF